These 4 T cell receptor beta chains share one sample of origin, sequenced in a study of blood T cell repertoires in COVID-19. The table came from immunoSEQ multiplex PCR; TCRdb's copy has only in-frame clones and leaves some out. The repertoire holds 100,000 to 120,000 clones, with about 79% as singletons. Specimen: peripheral blood. The receptors were gathered from a woman aged 80 or over with active or convalescent COVID-19.

This clone was detected only once. V usage is TRBV2 and J usage is TRBJ2-1, with 8 bases that match TRBD1. Germline loops: CDR1 SNHLY, CDR2 FYNNEI. The V gene end was trimmed by 3 bases and the J gene end by 4 bases; junction bases not matched to a gene: 2. The CDR3 runs 14 residues. The DNA for the CDR3 is TGTGCCAGCAGTGAGCGGGACAGGTACAATGAGCAGTTCTTC. As protein: CASSERDRYNEQFF.

J is TRBJ2-3 and V is TRBV2, with 8 nucleotides matching TRBD1. The CDR3 is 14 amino acids. CDR1 and CDR2 from the germline V gene are SNHLY and FYNNEI. V lost 6 bases and J lost 0; bases outside the gene matches: 2. CDR3 in DNA: TGTGCCAGCAGGGACAGGGTTAGCACAGATACGCAGTATTTT. It translates to CASRDRVSTDTQYF.

This sequence joins TRBV4-1 and TRBJ1-1; 9 bases match TRBD1. The CDR3 is made up of 14 amino acids. Germline V gives CDR1 MGHRA, CDR2 YSYEKL. Trimming cost V 4 bases and J 4 bases; bases outside gene matches: 4. CDR3 sequence: CASSPRDRVTEAFF. In DNA, the CDR3 is TGCGCCAGCAGCCCCCGGGACAGGGTCACTGAAGCTTTCTTT.

The V call is TRBV9, the J call TRBJ1-3, with D possibly being TRBD1 (5 bases). The ends were cut back, 3 bases at V and 0 bases at J, with 13 bases in the middle. This CDR3 has 16 amino acids. CDR1 SGDLS and CDR2 YYNGEE come from the germline V gene. CDR3: CASSDRQIISGNTIYF. The CDR3 DNA sequence: TGTGCCAGCAGCGACCGACAGATCATCTCTGGAAACACCATATATTTT.